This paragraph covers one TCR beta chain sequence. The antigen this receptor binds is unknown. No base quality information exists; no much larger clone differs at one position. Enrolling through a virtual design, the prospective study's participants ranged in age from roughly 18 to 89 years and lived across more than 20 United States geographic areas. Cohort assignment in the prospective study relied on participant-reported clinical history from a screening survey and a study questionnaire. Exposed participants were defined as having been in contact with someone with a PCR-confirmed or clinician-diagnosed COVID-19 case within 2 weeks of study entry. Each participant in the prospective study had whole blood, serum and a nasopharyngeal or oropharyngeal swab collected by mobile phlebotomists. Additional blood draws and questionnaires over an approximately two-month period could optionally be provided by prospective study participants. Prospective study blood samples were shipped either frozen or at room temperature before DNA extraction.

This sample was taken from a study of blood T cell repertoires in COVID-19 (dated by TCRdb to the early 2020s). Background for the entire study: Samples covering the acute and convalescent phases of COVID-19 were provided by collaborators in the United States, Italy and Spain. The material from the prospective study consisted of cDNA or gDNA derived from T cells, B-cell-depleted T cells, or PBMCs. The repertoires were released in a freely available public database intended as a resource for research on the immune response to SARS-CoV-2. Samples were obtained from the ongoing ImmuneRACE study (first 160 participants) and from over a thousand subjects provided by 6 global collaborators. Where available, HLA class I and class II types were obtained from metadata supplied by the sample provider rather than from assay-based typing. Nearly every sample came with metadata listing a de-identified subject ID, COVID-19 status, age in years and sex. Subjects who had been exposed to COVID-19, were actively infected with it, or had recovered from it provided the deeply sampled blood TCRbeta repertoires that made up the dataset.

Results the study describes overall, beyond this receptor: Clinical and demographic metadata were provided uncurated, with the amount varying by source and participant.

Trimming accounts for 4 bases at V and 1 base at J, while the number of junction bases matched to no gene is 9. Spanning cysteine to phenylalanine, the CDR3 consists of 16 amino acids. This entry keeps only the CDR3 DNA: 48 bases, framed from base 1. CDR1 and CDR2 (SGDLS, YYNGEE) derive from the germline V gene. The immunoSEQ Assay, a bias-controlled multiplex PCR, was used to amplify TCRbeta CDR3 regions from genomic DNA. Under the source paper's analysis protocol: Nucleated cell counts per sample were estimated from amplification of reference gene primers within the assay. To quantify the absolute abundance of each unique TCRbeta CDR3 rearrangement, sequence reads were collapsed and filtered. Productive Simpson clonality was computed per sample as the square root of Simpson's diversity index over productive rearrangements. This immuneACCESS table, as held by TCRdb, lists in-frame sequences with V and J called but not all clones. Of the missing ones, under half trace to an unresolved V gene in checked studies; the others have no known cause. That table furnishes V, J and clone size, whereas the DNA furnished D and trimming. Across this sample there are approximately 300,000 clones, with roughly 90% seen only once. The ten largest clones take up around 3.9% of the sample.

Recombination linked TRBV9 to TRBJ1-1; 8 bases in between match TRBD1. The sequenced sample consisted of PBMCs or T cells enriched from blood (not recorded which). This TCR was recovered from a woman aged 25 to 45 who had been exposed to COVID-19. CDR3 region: CASSHTRTGKNTEAFF. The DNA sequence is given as TGTGCCAGCAGCCACACCCGGACAGGGAAGAACACTGAAGCTTTCTTT. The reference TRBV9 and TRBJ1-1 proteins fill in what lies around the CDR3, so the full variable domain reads DSGVTQTPKHLITATGQRVTLRCSPRSGDLSVYWYQQSLDQGLQFLIQYYNGEERAKGNILERFSAQQFPDLHSELNLSSLELGDSALYFCASSHTRTGKNTEAFFGQGTRLTVV.